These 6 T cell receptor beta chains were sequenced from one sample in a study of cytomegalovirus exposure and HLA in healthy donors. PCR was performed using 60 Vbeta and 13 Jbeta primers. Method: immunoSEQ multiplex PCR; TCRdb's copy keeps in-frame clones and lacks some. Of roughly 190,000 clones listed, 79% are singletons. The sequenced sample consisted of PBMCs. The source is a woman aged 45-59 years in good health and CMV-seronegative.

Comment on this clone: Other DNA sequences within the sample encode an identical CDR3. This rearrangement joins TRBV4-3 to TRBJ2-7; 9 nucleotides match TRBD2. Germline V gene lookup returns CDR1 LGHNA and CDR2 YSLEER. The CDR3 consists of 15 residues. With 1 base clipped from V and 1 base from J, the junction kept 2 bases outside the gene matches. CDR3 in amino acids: CASSQGLAGSYEQYF. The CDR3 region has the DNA TGCGCCAGCAGCCAAGGTCTAGCGGGATCCTACGAGCAGTACTTC.

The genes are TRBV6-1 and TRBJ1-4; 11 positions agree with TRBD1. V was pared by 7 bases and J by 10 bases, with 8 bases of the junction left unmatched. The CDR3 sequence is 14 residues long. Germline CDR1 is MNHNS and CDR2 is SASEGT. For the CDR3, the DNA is TGTGCCAGCACCCGAGGACAGGGGGCTGCAAAACTGTTTTTT. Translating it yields CASTRGQGAAKLFF.

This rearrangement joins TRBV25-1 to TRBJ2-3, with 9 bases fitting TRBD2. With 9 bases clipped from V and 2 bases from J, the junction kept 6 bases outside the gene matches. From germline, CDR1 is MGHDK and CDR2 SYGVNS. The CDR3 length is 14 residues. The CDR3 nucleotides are TGTGCCAGTAGCCGCGGGGGGGCCACAGATACGCAGTATTTT. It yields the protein CASSRGGATDTQYF.

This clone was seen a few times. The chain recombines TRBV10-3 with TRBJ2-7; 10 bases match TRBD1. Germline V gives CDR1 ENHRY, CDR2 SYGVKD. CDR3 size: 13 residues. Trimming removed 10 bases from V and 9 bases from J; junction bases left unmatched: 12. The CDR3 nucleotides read TGTGCCACTCACCGGGACAGGGGTAACGTGCAGTACTTC. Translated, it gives CATHRDRGNVQYF.

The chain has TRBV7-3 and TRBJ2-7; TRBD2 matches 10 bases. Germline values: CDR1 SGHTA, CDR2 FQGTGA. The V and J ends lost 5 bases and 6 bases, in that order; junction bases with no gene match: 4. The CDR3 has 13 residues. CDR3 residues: CASSQAGGPEQYF. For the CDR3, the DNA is TGTGCCAGCAGCCAAGCGGGGGGGCCCGAGCAGTACTTC.

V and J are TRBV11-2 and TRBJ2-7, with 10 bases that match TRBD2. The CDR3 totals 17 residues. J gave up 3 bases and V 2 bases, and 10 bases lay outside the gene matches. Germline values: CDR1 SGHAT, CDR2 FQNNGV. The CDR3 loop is CASSLTVFSGRFYEQYF. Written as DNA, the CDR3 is TGTGCCAGCAGCTTAACGGTATTTAGCGGGAGGTTCTACGAGCAGTACTTC.